The T cell receptor beta chain under discussion was sequenced for a study of blood T cell repertoires in COVID-19. About the study: Samples representing acute and convalescent COVID-19 were sourced from the United States, Italy and Spain. From T cells, B-cell-depleted T cells, or PBMCs came the material, which was cDNA or gDNA.

Assay: immunoSEQ multiplex PCR; the TCRdb copy retains only in-frame clones and omits some. The sample includes around 270,000 clones, around 82% of them seen just once. Specimen: peripheral blood. This receptor was obtained from a human donor with COVID-19, enrolled during active disease. The donor label of this sample is uncertain.

This CDR3 reads CASSLAVRSEQYF. Written as DNA, the CDR3 is TGTGCCAGCAGCTTAGCGGTTAGATCCGAGCAGTACTTC. This chain links TRBV7-2 with TRBJ2-7; D not resolved. The CDR3 has 13 residues. Germline-derived CDR1 and CDR2 are SGHTA and FQGNSA. V was pared by 0 bases and J by 6 bases, with 9 bases between.